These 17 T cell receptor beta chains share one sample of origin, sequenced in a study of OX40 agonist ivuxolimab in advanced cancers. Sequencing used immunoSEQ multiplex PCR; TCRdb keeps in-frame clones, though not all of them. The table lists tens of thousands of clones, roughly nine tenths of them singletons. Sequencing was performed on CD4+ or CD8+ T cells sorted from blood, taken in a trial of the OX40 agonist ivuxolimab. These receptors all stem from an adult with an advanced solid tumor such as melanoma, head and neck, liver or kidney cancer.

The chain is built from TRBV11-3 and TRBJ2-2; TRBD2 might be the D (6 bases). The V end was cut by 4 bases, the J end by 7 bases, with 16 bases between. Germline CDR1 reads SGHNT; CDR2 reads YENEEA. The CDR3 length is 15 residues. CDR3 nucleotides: TGTGCCAGCAGCTACTTAGCGGTGCAGGTCGGGGAGCTGTTTTTT. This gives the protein CASSYLAVQVGELFF.

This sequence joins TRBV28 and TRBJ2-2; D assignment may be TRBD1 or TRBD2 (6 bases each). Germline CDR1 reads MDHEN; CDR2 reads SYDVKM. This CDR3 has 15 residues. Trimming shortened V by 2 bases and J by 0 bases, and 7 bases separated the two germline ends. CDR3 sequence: CASSLGGPNTGELFF. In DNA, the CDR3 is TGTGCCAGCAGTTTAGGGGGGCCGAACACCGGGGAGCTGTTTTTT.

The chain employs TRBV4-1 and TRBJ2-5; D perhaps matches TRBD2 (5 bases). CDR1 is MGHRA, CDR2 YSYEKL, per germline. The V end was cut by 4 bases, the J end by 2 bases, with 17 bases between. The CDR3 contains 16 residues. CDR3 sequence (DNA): TGCGCCAGCAGCCGCCTGTCAGGAGGCTCACAAGAGACCCAGTACTTC. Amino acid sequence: CASSRLSGGSQETQYF.

CDR3 region: CASSPRTGGFGYTF. As DNA, the CDR3 is TGTGCCAGCAGCCCTCGGACAGGGGGCTTTGGCTACACCTTC. V gene TRBV6-1 combines with J gene TRBJ1-2; 11 nucleotides agree with TRBD1. Germline values: CDR1 MNHNS, CDR2 SASEGT. The ends lost 6 bases at V and 7 bases at J; junction bases unmatched: 7. This CDR3 contains 14 residues.

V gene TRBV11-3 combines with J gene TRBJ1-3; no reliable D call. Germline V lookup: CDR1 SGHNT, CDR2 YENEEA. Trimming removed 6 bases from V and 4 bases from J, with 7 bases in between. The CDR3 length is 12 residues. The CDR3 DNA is TGTGCCAGCAGGCGTAAGGGAAACACCATATATTTT. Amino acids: CASRRKGNTIYF. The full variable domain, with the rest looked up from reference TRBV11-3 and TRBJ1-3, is EAGVVQSPRYKIIEKKQPVAFWCNPISGHNTLYWYLQNLGQGPELLIRYENEEAVDDSQLPKDRFSAERLKGVDSTLKIQPAELGDSAVYLCASRRKGNTIYFGEGSWLTVV.

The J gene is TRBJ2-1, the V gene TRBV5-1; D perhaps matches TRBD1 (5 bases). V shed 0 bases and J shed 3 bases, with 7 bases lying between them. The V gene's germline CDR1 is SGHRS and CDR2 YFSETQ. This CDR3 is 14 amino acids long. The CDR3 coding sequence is TGCGCCAGCAGCTTGGGACAGCGCTACAATGAGCAGTTCTTC. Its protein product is CASSLGQRYNEQFF. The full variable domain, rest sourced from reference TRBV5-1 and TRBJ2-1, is KAGVTQTPRYLIKTRGQQVTLSCSPISGHRSVSWYQQTPGQGLQFLFEYFSETQRNKGNFPGRFSGRQFSNSRSEMNVSTLELGDSALYLCASSLGQRYNEQFFGPGTRLTVL.

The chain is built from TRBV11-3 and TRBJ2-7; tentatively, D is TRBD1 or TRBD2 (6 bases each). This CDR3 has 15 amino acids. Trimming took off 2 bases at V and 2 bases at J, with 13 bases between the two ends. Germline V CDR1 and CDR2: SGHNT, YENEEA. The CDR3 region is CASSLPGDRTYEQYF. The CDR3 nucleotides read TGTGCCAGCAGCTTACCGGGAGACAGGACCTACGAGCAGTACTTC.

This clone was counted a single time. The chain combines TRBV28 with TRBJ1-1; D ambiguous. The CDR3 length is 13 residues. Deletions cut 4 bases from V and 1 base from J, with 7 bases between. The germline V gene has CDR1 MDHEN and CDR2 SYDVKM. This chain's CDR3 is CASSSPANTEAFF. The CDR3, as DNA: TGTGCCAGCAGTTCTCCAGCGAACACTGAAGCTTTCTTT.

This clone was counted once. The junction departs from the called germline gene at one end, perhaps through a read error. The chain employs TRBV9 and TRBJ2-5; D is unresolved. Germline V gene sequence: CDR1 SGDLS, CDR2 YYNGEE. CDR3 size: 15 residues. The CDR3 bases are TGTGCCAGCAGCGTAGCGAGTCTACCACAAGGGACCCAGTACTTC. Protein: CASSVASLPQGTQYF.

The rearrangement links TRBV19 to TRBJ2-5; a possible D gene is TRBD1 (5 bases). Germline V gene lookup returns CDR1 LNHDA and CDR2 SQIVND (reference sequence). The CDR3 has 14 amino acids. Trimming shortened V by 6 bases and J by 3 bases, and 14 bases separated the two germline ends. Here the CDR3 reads CASRTRGGEETQYF. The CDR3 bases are TGTGCCAGTAGGACAAGGGGTGGAGAAGAGACCCAGTACTTC.

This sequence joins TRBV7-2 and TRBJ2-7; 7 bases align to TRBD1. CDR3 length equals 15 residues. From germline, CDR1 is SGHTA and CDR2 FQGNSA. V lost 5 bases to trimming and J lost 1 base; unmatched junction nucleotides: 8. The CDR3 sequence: CASSTDRARSYEQYF. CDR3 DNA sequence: TGTGCCAGCAGCACCGACAGGGCAAGATCCTACGAGCAGTACTTC.

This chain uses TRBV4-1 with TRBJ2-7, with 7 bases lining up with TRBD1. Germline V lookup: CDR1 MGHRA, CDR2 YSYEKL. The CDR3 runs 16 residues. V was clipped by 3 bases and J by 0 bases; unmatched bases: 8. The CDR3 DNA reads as TGCGCCAGCAGCCACAACCGGGACAGCCTCTCCTACGAGCAGTACTTC. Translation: CASSHNRDSLSYEQYF.

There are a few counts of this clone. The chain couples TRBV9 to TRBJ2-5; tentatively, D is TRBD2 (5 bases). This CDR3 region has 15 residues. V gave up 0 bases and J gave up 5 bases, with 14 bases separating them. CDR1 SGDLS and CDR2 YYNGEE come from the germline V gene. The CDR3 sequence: CASSVGVGVVETQYF. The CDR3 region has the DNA TGTGCCAGCAGCGTAGGCGTCGGGGTGGTTGAGACCCAGTACTTC. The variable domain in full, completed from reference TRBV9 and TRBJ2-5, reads DSGVTQTPKHLITATGQRVTLRCSPRSGDLSVYWYQQSLDQGLQFLIQYYNGEERAKGNILERFSAQQFPDLHSELNLSSLELGDSALYFCASSVGVGVVETQYFGPGTRLLVL.

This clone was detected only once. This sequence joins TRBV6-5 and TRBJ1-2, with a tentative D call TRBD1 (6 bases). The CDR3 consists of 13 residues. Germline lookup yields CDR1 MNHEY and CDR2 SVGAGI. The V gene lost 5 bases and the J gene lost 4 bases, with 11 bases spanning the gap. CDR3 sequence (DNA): TGTGCCAGCAGTACTACAGGGACCTATGGCTACACCTTC. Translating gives CASSTTGTYGYTF.

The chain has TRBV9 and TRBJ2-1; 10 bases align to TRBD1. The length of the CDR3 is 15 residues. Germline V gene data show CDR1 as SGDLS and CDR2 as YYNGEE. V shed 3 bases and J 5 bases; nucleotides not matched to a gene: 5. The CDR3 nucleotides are TGTGCCAGCAGCGAGACAGGGGGCGAGAACAATGAGCAGTTCTTC. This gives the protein CASSETGGENNEQFF.

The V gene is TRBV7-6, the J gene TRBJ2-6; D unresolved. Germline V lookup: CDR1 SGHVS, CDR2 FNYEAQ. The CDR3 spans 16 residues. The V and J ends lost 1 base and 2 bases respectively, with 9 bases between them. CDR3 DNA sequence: TGTGCCAGCAGCTTAGACCTTCTCGCTGGGGCCAACGTCCTGACTTTC. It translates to CASSLDLLAGANVLTF.

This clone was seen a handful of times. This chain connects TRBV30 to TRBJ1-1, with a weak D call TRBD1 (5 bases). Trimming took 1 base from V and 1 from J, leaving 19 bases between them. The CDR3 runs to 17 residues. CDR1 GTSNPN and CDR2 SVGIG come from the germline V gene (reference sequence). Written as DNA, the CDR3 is TGTGCCTGGAGTGCCAGCATCGTCGGGGGGTCGAACACTGAAGCTTTCTTT. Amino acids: CAWSASIVGGSNTEAFF.